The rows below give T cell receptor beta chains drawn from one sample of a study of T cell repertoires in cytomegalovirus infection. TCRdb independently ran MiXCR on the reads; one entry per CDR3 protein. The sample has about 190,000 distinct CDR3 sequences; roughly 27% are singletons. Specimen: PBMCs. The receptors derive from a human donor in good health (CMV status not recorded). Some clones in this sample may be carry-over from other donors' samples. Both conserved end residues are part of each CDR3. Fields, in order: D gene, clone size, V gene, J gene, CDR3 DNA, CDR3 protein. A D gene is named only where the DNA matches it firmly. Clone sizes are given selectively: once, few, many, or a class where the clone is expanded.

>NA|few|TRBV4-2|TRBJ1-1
TGTGCCAGCAGCCATGAGGTAGGAGGGCTTGACACTGAAGCTTTCTTT
CASSHEVGGLDTEAFF
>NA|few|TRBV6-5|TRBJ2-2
TGTGCCAGCAGTTACGCGGAACACGGGGAGCTGTTTTTT
CASSYAEHGELFF
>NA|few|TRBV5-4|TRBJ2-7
TGTGCCAGCAGCCCGTCCGGGGCCGACACCTACGAGCAGTACTTC
CASSPSGADTYEQYF
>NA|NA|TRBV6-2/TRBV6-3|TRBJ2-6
TGTGCCAGCAAAGAGACTGGGGCCAACGTCCTGACTTTC
CASKETGANVLTF
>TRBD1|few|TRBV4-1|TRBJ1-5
TGTGCCAGCAGCCAAGAGGGACAGGGGGCCCATCAGCCCCAGCATTTT
CASSQEGQGAHQPQHF
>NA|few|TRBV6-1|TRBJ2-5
TGTGCCAGCAGGACAGGCGGGGAGACTCAGTACTTC
CASRTGGETQYF
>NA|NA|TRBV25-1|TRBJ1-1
TGTGCCAGCCGACAGAGGACTGAAGCTTTCTTT
CASRQRTEAFF
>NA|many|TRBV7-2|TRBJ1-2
TGTGCCAGCAGCCCCAGCGCTAACTATGGCTACACCTTC
CASSPSANYGYTF
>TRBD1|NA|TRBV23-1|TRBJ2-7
TGCGCCAGCAGTCAAATCTGGATGCCGGGACAGGCTCCCTACGAGCAGTACTTC
CASSQIWMPGQAPYEQYF
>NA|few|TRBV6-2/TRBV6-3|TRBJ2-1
TGTGCCAGCAGTACCTACAGGGACTTCGGCTCCTACAATGAGCAGTTCTTC
CASSTYRDFGSYNEQFF
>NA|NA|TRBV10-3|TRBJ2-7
TGTGCCACGACAGAAGGTTTCTCCTACGAGCAGTACTTC
CATTEGFSYEQYF
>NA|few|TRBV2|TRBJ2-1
TGTGCCAGCAGTGAGTTGGGGGGCGAGTTGCCCTCTGAGCAGTTCTTC
CASSELGGELPSEQFF
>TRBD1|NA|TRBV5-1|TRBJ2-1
TGCGCCAGCAGCTGGGGGGGACAGGGGAGCTACAATGAGCAGTTCTTC
CASSWGGQGSYNEQFF
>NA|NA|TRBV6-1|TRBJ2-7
TGTGTCAGCAGTGAAACCACGGGACTGACGTCCTACGAGCAGTACTTC
CVSSETTGLTSYEQYF
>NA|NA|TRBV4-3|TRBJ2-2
TGCGCCAGCAGCCAAGAGGCCTTGAACACCGGGGAGCTGTTTTTT
CASSQEALNTGELFF
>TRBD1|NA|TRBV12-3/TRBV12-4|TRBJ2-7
TGTGCCAGCAGATCCGGGACAGGACTTTACGAGCAGTACTTC
CASRSGTGLYEQYF
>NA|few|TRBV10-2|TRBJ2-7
TGCGCCAGCATGTCAGGGGCGACCTACGAGCAGTACTTC
CASMSGATYEQYF
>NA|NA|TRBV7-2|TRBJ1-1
TGTGCCAGCAGCTTACAGGGTGAGGCTGAAGCTTTCTTT
CASSLQGEAEAFF
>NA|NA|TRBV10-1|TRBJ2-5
TGCGCCAGCAGTGAGTCAAGGGCAGGGGCAGAGGAGACCCAGTACTTC
CASSESRAGAEETQYF
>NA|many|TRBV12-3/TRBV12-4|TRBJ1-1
TGTGCCAGCAGCCCCCATGGACAGTCGAACACTGAAGCTTTCTTT
CASSPHGQSNTEAFF
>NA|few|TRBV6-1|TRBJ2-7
TGTGCCAGCTGGGGAGGAACTACCCTCCGGGTACGCTACGAGCAGTACTTC
CASWGGTTLRVRYEQYF
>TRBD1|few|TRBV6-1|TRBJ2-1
TGTGCCAGCAGTAAACGACAGGGGGCTGGTTACTACAATGAGCAGTTCTTC
CASSKRQGAGYYNEQFF
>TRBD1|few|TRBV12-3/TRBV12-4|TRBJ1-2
TGTGCCAGCAGTGCCGAAGGGGACAGCTATGGCTACACCTTC
CASSAEGDSYGYTF
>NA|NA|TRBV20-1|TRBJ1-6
TGCAGTGCTAGGGATGGGGGCATTGAATCACCCCTCCACTTT
CSARDGGIESPLHF
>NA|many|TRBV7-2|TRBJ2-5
TGTGCCAGCAGCTTAGCGCAAAGCGGATTACAAGAGACCCAGTACTTC
CASSLAQSGLQETQYF
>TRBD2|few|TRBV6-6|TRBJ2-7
TGTGCCAGCAGTTACTCCGCAAACCGACTAGCGGGCCCCGAGGAGCAGTACTTC
CASSYSANRLAGPEEQYF
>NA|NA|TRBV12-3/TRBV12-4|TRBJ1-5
TGTGCCTGCAGGGACACTTGGGTGGGGCCCCAGCATTTT
CACRDTWVGPQHF
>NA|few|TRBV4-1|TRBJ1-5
TGCGCCAGCAGCCAAGGGCAGGGGCCGAGCAATCAGCCCCAGCATTTT
CASSQGQGPSNQPQHF
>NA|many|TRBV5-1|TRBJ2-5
TGTGCCAGCAGCTTAGATGGAGAGACCCAGTACTTC
CASSLDGETQYF
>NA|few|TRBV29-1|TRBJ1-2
TGCAGCGTTGAAGCTGGGAATGGCTACACCTTC
CSVEAGNGYTF
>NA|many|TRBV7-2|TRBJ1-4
TGTGCCAGCAGCCCCGATGGAGGGTTGGGAACTAATGAAAAACTGTTTTTT
CASSPDGGLGTNEKLFF
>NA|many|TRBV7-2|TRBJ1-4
TGTGCCAGCAGCTTAGATCGGGAAAAACTGTTTTTT
CASSLDREKLFF
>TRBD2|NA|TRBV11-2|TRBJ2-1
TGTGCCAGCAGCCGCCAAGTGACTAGCGGTGAGCAGTTCTTC
CASSRQVTSGEQFF
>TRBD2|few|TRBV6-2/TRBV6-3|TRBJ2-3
TGTGCCAGCAGCCTAGCGGGGGGGCCAGATACGCAGTATTTT
CASSLAGGPDTQYF
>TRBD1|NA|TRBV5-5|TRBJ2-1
TGTGCCAGCAGCCAGGGACAGGGGAGCGAGGAGCAGTTCTTC
CASSQGQGSEEQFF
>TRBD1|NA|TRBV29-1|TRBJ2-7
TGCAGCGTAGGGACAGGGGGTGAGCAGTACTTC
CSVGTGGEQYF
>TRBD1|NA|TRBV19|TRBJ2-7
TGTGCCAGTAGTGAACAGGGGGCTTGGACCTACGAGCAGTACTTC
CASSEQGAWTYEQYF
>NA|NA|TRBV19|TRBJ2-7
TGTGCCAGTAGTTCAGGACCCCGGAGGGAGCAGTACTTC
CASSSGPRREQYF
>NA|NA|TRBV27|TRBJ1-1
TGTGCCAGCAGCCGACGTGGGGACCTGAACACTGAAGCTTTCTTT
CASSRRGDLNTEAFF
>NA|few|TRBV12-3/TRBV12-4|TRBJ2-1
TGTGCCAGCAGTCCTCAGAGCAATGAGCAGTTCTTC
CASSPQSNEQFF
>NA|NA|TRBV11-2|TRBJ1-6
TGTGCCAGCAGCTTCACAGTAACAGATAATTCACCCCTCCACTTT
CASSFTVTDNSPLHF
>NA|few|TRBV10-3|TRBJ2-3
TGTGCCATCAGTGAGGGGGGGGGGGCGCGGTCAGATACGCAGTATTTT
CAISEGGGARSDTQYF
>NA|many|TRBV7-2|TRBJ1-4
TGTGCCAGCAGCTTGGACAGTCGCACCAAGGAACTGTTTTTT
CASSLDSRTKELFF
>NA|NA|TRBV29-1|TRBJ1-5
TGCAGCGTGGAGGGGACTCCGGGGCAGCCCCAGCATTTT
CSVEGTPGQPQHF
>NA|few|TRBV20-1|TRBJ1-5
TGCAGTGCTTGGACCTTTGGTGGCAATCAGCCCCAGCATTTT
CSAWTFGGNQPQHF
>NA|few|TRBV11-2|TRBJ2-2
TGTGCCAGCAGCCCCGACAGCACCGGGGAGCTGTTTTTT
CASSPDSTGELFF
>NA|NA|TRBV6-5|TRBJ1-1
TGTGCCAGTACCGGGACGGCGAACACTGAAGCTTTCTTT
CASTGTANTEAFF
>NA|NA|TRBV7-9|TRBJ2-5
TGTGCCAGCAGCTTAGCACACTATCAAGAGACCCAGTACTTC
CASSLAHYQETQYF
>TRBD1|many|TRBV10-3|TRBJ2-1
TGTGCCATGGCGGGGACAGGGTCCAATGAGCAGTTCTTC
CAMAGTGSNEQFF
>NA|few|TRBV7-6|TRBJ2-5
TGTGCCAGCAGCTTAACAGGAGAGGCCCAGTACTTC
CASSLTGEAQYF
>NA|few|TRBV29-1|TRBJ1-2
TGCAGCGTTGACGCGACAGAGCTTACCGGCTACACCTTC
CSVDATELTGYTF
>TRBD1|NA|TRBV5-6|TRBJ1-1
TGTGCCAGCAGCAGTGGAAGACAGGGTCGTACTGAAGCTTTCTTT
CASSSGRQGRTEAFF
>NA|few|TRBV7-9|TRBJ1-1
TGTGCCAGCCGGAGCGAGTGGGGCGGAGCTTTCTTT
CASRSEWGGAFF
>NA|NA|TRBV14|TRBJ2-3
TGTGCCAGCAGCCCTCTCGGGGCCGGGGATACGCAGTATTTT
CASSPLGAGDTQYF
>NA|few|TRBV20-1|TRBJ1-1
TGCAGTGCTAGGGAACTGGGACTGGCGACTGGGACTGAAGCTTTCTTT
CSARELGLATGTEAFF
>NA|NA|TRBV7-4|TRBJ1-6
TGTGCCAGCAGCTTAGCCACCCGCGGGGGGGAAAATTCACCCCTCCACTTT
CASSLATRGGENSPLHF
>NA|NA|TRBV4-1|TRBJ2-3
TGCGCCAGCAGCCAAGATCAGCAGGATACGCAGTATTTT
CASSQDQQDTQYF
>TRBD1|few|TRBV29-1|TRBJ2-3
TGCAGCGTCGAAGGGGGACAGGAAAGGAGCACAGATACGCAGTATTTT
CSVEGGQERSTDTQYF
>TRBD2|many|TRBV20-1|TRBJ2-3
TGCAGTGCTAGAGATCGACTAGCGGGGGACACAGATACGCAGTATTTT
CSARDRLAGDTDTQYF